The 17 T cell receptor beta chains presented below share a single source sample, sequenced in a study of blood T cell repertoires in COVID-19. TCRdb's table, derived via immunoSEQ multiplex PCR, lists solely in-frame clones and lacks some. The sample lists approximately 300,000 clones; 65% to 90% were seen once. Sequenced material: PBMCs or T cells enriched from blood (not recorded which). The source is a woman between 18 and 29 years old who had recovered from COVID-19.

J is TRBJ2-2 and V is TRBV5-1; a possible D gene is TRBD2 (5 bases). Trimming removed 4 bases at V and 4 bases at J, with 11 bases between. The CDR3 is 14 amino acids. Germline loops: CDR1 SGHRS, CDR2 YFSETQ. The DNA for the CDR3 is TGCGCCAGCAGCCCGCGCACTAGCACCGGGGAGCTGTTTTTT. As protein: CASSPRTSTGELFF.

The J gene is TRBJ1-1, the V gene TRBV6-5; D gene ambiguous. V lost 0 bases, J lost 4 bases, and 15 bases lay in between. Per the germline V gene, CDR1 is MNHEY and CDR2 is SVGAGI. This CDR3 is 16 amino acids long. CDR3 region: CASSYSWLPSGTEAFF. The DNA for the CDR3 is TGTGCCAGCAGTTACTCGTGGCTCCCGTCTGGCACTGAAGCTTTCTTT.

CDR3 bases: TGTGCCAGCAGCTTTGCAGGGGAGCTGAACACTGAAGCTTTCTTT. Translating it yields CASSFAGELNTEAFF. The genes are TRBV7-3 and TRBJ1-1; TRBD1 might be the D (6 bases). This CDR3 has 15 residues. V was clipped by 3 bases and J by 0 bases, with 11 bases between them. Germline loops: CDR1 SGHTA, CDR2 FQGTGA.

This chain connects TRBV18 to TRBJ1-2; TRBD1 agrees at 10 bases. Germline CDR1 is KGHSH and CDR2 is LQKENI. This CDR3 has 17 residues. With 4 bases clipped from V and 6 bases from J, the junction kept 14 bases outside the gene matches. CDR3 region: CASSLRLPGQGQDGYTF. The CDR3 bases are TGTGCCAGCTCACTAAGACTACCGGGACAGGGGCAAGATGGCTACACCTTC.

J is TRBJ1-3 and V is TRBV29-1; D gene ambiguous. The CDR3 has 14 residues. Germline V gene data show CDR1 as SQVTM and CDR2 as ANQGSEA. Between the trimmed V and J ends, which lost 3 bases and 0 bases, there was a span of 9 bases. The CDR3 sequence is CSVEVRHSGNTIYF. The CDR3 nucleotides are TGCAGCGTTGAGGTCAGACACTCTGGAAACACCATATATTTT.

The chain combines TRBV6-1 with TRBJ1-2; 8 bases match TRBD1. This CDR3 has 13 amino acids. Germline CDR1 MNHNS, CDR2 SASEGT. V lost 6 bases, J lost 8 bases, and 8 bases stayed unmatched. Here the CDR3 reads CASSPTGGEGYTF. CDR3 bases: TGTGCCAGCAGCCCTACAGGGGGGGAAGGCTACACCTTC.

The rearrangement links TRBV5-1 to TRBJ2-5; D call uncertain. Germline values: CDR1 SGHRS, CDR2 YFSETQ. CDR3 length: 13 amino acids. The germline V and J ends were trimmed by 4 bases and 5 bases, with 12 bases remaining between them. CDR3 nucleotide sequence: TGCGCCAGCAGCGTAAGATACACCGAGACCCAGTACTTC. This encodes CASSVRYTETQYF.

The chain recombines TRBV11-2 with TRBJ1-2, with D perhaps matching TRBD1 (5 bases). Germline V CDR1 and CDR2: SGHAT, FQNNGV. The V end lost 5 bases, the J end lost 4 bases, and 11 bases lay between the germline ends. The CDR3 has 13 amino acids. The CDR3 spells CASSPRQGYGYTF. The DNA for the CDR3 is TGTGCCAGCAGCCCCAGGCAGGGCTATGGCTACACCTTC.

This clone was observed once. This rearrangement joins TRBV6-4 to TRBJ2-2; 9 positions match TRBD1. From germline, CDR1 is MRHNA and CDR2 SNTAGT. CDR3 length equals 18 residues. V trimming: 0 bases; J trimming: 5 bases; junction bases outside the gene matches: 10. In DNA, the CDR3 is TGTGCCAGCAGTGACTCGATTTACAGGGGGCAGGGAACCGGGGAGCTGTTTTTT. Amino acids: CASSDSIYRGQGTGELFF.

V is TRBV13 and J is TRBJ2-7; 7 bases fit TRBD1. Germline loops: CDR1 PRHDT, CDR2 FYEKMQ (reference sequence). V was pared by 7 bases and J by 3 bases, with 9 bases of the junction left unmatched. The CDR3 runs to 14 residues. The CDR3 loop reads CASNTRDSLYEQYF. CDR3 bases: TGTGCCAGCAATACTCGGGACAGCCTCTACGAGCAGTACTTC.

The chain carries TRBV6-5 and TRBJ1-2; 8 positions match TRBD1. This CDR3 has 14 residues. The J segment lost 0 bases and the V segment lost 6 bases, leaving 3 bases of the junction unmatched. Germline V CDR1 and CDR2: MNHEY, SVGAGI. As DNA, the CDR3 is TGTGCCAGCAGGCCGGGACAGGCTAACTATGGCTACACCTTC. It codes for CASRPGQANYGYTF.

This clone was picked up a small number of times. The chain employs TRBV10-3 and TRBJ1-5, with D possibly being TRBD1 (6 bases). Between the trimmed V and J ends, which lost 9 bases and 4 bases, there was a span of 16 bases. Germline V gives CDR1 ENHRY, CDR2 SYGVKD. The CDR3 loop spans 14 amino acids. As DNA, the CDR3 is TGTGCCATAGCTTCAGGGCAGGGGAATCAGCCCCAGCATTTT. Amino acids: CAIASGQGNQPQHF.

The V and J genes are TRBV6-5 and TRBJ1-3; possible D gene TRBD1, 6 bases. There are 15 residues in the CDR3. Germline values: CDR1 MNHEY, CDR2 SVGAGI. The V end lost 6 bases, the J end lost 4 bases, and 16 bases lay between the germline ends. CDR3 region: CASRLNQGSGNTIYF. DNA of the CDR3: TGTGCCAGCAGGTTAAACCAGGGGTCCGGAAACACCATATATTTT.

The rearrangement uses TRBV27 and TRBJ1-1, with D uncertain. This CDR3 region has 14 residues. The V end was cut by 6 bases, the J end by 1 base, with 12 bases between. Germline V gene sequence: CDR1 MNHEY, CDR2 SMNVEV (reference sequence). The CDR3 nucleotides read TGTGCCAGCAGATCTATTGAGGCGAACACTGAAGCTTTCTTT. Translating gives CASRSIEANTEAFF.

The chain carries TRBV28 and TRBJ1-2; no clear D gene. The germline CDR1 and CDR2 sequences are MDHEN and SYDVKM. The CDR3 covers 12 residues. V lost 4 bases to trimming and J lost 2 bases, with 5 bases between them. Here the CDR3 reads CASSSPNYGYTF. CDR3 sequence (DNA): TGTGCCAGCAGTTCCCCAAACTATGGCTACACCTTC.

The gene calls are TRBV7-9 and TRBJ1-2; 7 bases align to TRBD1. Germline CDR1 is SEHNR and CDR2 is FQNEAQ (reference sequence). The CDR3 totals 12 residues. V was pared by 4 bases and J by 9 bases, with 5 bases of the junction left unmatched. Here the CDR3 DNA reads TGTGCCAGCAGCTCGCAGGGGGAGAGCTACACCTTC. Its translation is CASSSQGESYTF.

V usage is TRBV10-1 and J usage is TRBJ1-6; a weak D match, TRBD1 (5 bases). V shed 2 bases and J shed 4 bases, with 15 bases lying between them. CDR1 is WNHNN and CDR2 is SYGVQD in the germline V gene (reference sequence). The CDR3 runs to 17 residues. The CDR3 bases are TGCGCCAGCAGTGAGGTGCAACAAAGGGGATATAATTCACCCCTCCACTTT. It yields the protein CASSEVQQRGYNSPLHF.